This T cell receptor beta chain was captured by sequencing in a study of metastatic and nonmetastatic thyroid tumors. No patient received treatment before thyroid surgery. In its sample, this clone was seen many times. Through MiXCR, TCRdb re-clonotyped the PCR reads. The repertoire holds 23,000 or so clones, with 28% as singletons. The junction had 3 bases not matched to a gene; V was cut back by 1 base and J by 5 bases. Germline V gives CDR1 MGHRA, CDR2 YSYEKL. The CDR3 loop spans 14 amino acids. This TCR came from a male donor with papillary thyroid cancer or a benign thyroid nodule (not recorded which). Some clones in this sample may be carry-over from other donors' samples. Sequencing used tumor tissue. The J gene is TRBJ2-5, the V gene TRBV4-1, with TRBD2 matching 8 bases. As DNA, the CDR3 is TGCGCCAGCAGCCAAGGCGGACTAGCCGAGACCCAGTACTTC. Encoded protein: CASSQGGLAETQYF.